The clone carrying this T cell receptor beta chain was recorded only once. Under the authors' procedure: From reference gene primer amplification, estimates of nucleated cell counts were derived. The protocol was immunoSEQ multiplex PCR, while the TCRdb copy is restricted to in-frame clones and leaves out a portion. The V and J calls and clone size come from that table; D and trimming were worked out from the DNA. The table includes some 220,000 clones, roughly four fifths detected once. This record belongs to a study of blood T cell repertoires in COVID-19. Study details: From the United States, Italy and Spain came samples of acute and convalescent COVID-19. Sources were T cells, B-cell-depleted T cells, or PBMCs; the material itself was cDNA or gDNA.

Germline loops: CDR1 MNHNS, CDR2 SASEGT. V lost 3 bases, J lost 4 bases, and 5 bases stayed unmatched. This CDR3 contains 14 residues. The rearrangement links TRBV6-1 to TRBJ1-1; 7 bases match TRBD1. The sequencing sample was made of peripheral blood. The TCR sequence derives from a woman between 25 and 40 years old who had recovered from COVID-19. The CDR3 here is CASSELRGSTEAFF. The CDR3 DNA sequence: TGTGCCAGCAGTGAGCTCAGGGGGAGCACTGAAGCTTTCTTT.